A selection of T cell receptor beta chains follows, all from one sample in a study of blood T cells in healthy people across ages. TCRdb recomputed calls from the 5' RACE reads with MiXCR, one row per CDR3 protein. Of 1.5 million to 2 million distinct CDR3 sequences listed, around 48% are singletons. The sequenced sample consisted of blood. These receptor sequences come from a woman aged 40 to 50 in good health. Each CDR3 is given with its conserved first and last residue. The order of the fields is CDR3 DNA, CDR3 protein, clone size, J gene, D gene, V gene. The D gene is left open where the match is weak. Size values are once, few and many counts, or a class for expanded clones, and some rows have none.

TGTGCCAGCAGTTTAGCGCCAGCGGGGGGACAAGAGACCCAGTACTTC,CASSLAPAGGQETQYF,NA,TRBJ2-5,TRBD2,TRBV12-3/TRBV12-4
TGCGCCAGTAAGACAGATACTAACTATGGCTACACCTTC,CASKTDTNYGYTF,NA,TRBJ1-2,NA,TRBV5-1
TGTGCTAGCAGCGTAACTCTAGCGGGCGGTGAGACCCAGTACTTC,CASSVTLAGGETQYF,few,TRBJ2-5,TRBD2,TRBV7-7
TGTGCTAGTGGTTCCGACCACTTTATCGGGGGTCGGAATGAGCAGTTCTTC,CASGSDHFIGGRNEQFF,many,TRBJ2-1,NA,TRBV12-5
TGTGCCAGCAGTTACTCGTCGGGGGGTAGGACCGGGGTCACCTTC,CASSYSSGGRTGVTF,NA,TRBJ1-2,NA,TRBV6-5
TGTGCCAGCAGCTCCTCGGACAGCCCACAAGAGACCCAGTACTTC,CASSSSDSPQETQYF,NA,TRBJ2-5,NA,TRBV11-3
TGTGCCAGCAGCTCAACCGGGCGCCTGCAAGGGGCCAACGTCCTGACTTTC,CASSSTGRLQGANVLTF,NA,TRBJ2-6,NA,TRBV7-9
TGTGCCAGCAGGAGGACAGGGGTCTGGGCCCAGTACTTC,CASRRTGVWAQYF,few,TRBJ2-5,TRBD1,TRBV28
TGTGCCACCAGCAGAGGGAAGGGGGGAATCGACAATGAGCAGTTCTTC,CATSRGKGGIDNEQFF,few,TRBJ2-1,NA,TRBV15
TGCAGTGCAAGACCAGGGTTGTACGAGCAGTACTTC,CSARPGLYEQYF,few,TRBJ2-7,NA,TRBV20-1
TGCAGTGCTAGGGGGGGCCGCCGTCTCTACGAGCAGTACTTC,CSARGGRRLYEQYF,few,TRBJ2-7,NA,TRBV20-1
TGTGCCAGCAGTGACCGGGAGGGTGGATACGAGCAGTACTTC,CASSDREGGYEQYF,NA,TRBJ2-7,TRBD2,TRBV6-5
TGCGCCAGCAGCTTATTGACAGGGGGGATGAACACTGAAGCTTTCTTT,CASSLLTGGMNTEAFF,NA,TRBJ1-1,TRBD1,TRBV5-1
TGTGCCACCAGCAGAGCGACGGGGATAGAGACCCAGTACTTC,CATSRATGIETQYF,NA,TRBJ2-5,NA,TRBV15
TGTGCCAGCAGCTTAGTAGAGATTCGGTCCTACGAGCAGTACTTC,CASSLVEIRSYEQYF,NA,TRBJ2-7,NA,TRBV7-2
TGCAGTGCCAGCGACCAGCGGTACCAAGAGACCCAGTACTTC,CSASDQRYQETQYF,NA,TRBJ2-5,NA,TRBV20-1
TGTGCCAGCAGTCGTTCGGGCGGGGGCCCGGATACGCAGTATTTT,CASSRSGGGPDTQYF,NA,TRBJ2-3,NA,TRBV6-5
TGTGCCAGCAGCTCACAGGTACACACAGATACGCAGTATTTT,CASSSQVHTDTQYF,NA,TRBJ2-3,NA,TRBV7-2
TGTGCCAGCAGTTGGCCTACGCAGTATTTT,CASSWPTQYF,NA,TRBJ2-3,NA,TRBV6-5